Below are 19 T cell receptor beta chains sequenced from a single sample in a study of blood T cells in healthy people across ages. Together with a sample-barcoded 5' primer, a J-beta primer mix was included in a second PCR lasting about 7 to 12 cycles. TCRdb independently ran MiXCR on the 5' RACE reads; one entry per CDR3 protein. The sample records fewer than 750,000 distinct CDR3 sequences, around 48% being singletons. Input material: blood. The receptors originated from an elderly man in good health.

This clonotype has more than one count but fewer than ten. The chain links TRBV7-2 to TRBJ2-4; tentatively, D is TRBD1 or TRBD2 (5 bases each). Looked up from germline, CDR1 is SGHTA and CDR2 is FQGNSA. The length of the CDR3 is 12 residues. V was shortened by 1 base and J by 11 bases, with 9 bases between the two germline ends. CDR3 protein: CASSLGDRLQYF. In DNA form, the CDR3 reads TGTGCCAGCAGCTTAGGGGACCGCCTTCAGTACTTC.

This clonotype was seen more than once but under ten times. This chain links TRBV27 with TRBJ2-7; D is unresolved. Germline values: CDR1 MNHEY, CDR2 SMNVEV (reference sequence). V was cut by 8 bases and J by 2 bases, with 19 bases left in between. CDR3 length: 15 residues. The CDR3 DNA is TGTGCCAGCTCCTTAGGCCTCTCAGGAACCTACGAGCAGTACTTC. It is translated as CASSLGLSGTYEQYF.

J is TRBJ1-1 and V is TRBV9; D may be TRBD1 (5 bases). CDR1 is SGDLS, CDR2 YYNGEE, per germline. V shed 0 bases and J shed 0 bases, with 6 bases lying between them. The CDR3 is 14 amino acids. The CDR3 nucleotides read TGTGCCAGCAGCGTAGCACAGGTGAACACTGAAGCTTTCTTT. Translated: CASSVAQVNTEAFF.

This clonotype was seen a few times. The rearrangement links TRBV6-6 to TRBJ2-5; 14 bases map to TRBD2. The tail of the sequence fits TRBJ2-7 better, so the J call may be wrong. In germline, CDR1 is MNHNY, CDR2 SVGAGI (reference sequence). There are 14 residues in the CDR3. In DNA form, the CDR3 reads TGTGCCAGCAGTTGCGGGACTAGCGGGAGCGAGCAGTACTTC. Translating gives CASSCGTSGSEQYF.

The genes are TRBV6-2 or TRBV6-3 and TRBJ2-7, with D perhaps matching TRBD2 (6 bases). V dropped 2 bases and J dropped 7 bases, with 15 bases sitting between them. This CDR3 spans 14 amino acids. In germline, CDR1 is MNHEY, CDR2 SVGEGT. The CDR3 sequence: CASSYEGLRREQYF. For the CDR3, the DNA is TGTGCCAGCAGTTACGAGGGACTCCGGCGGGAGCAGTACTTC.

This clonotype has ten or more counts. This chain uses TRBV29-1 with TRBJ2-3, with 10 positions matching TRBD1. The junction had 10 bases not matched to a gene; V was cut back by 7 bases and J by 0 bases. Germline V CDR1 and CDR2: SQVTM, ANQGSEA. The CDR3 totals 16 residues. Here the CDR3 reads CSAGTGARSSTDTQYF. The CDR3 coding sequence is TGCAGCGCTGGGACAGGGGCAAGGTCTAGCACAGATACGCAGTATTTT.

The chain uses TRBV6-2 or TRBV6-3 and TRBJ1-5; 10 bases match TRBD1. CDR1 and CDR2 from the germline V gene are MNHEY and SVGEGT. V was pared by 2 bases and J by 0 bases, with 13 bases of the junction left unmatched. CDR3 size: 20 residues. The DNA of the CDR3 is TGTGCCAGCAGTTACCTCTTGGGACAGGGGAAACTATATAGCAATCAGCCCCAGCATTTT. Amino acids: CASSYLLGQGKLYSNQPQHF.

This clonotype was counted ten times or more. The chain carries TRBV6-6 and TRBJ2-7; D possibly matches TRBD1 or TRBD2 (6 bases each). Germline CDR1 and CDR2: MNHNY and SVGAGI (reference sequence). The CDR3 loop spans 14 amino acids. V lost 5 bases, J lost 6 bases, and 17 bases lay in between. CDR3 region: CASSTNREEVEQYF. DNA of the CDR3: TGTGCCAGCAGTACCAACAGGGAGGAGGTCGAGCAGTACTTC.

CDR3 DNA sequence: TGCAGTGCTAGAGACAAAACTAGCACCAGTTGGAATGAGCAGTTCTTC. Translating gives CSARDKTSTSWNEQFF. The chain combines TRBV20-1 with TRBJ2-1, with D possibly TRBD2 on 6 matching bases. The germline CDR1 and CDR2 sequences are DFQATT and SNEGSKA (reference sequence). Trimming left V 0 bases short and J 7 bases short, with 19 bases between. CDR3 length equals 16 residues.

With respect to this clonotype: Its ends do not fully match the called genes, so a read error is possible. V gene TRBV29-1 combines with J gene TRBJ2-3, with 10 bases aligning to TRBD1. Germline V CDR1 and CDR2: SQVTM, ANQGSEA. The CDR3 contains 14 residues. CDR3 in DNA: TGCAGCGGGATGACAGGGGGCAGCACAGATACGCGGTATTTT. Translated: CSGMTGGSTDTRYF.

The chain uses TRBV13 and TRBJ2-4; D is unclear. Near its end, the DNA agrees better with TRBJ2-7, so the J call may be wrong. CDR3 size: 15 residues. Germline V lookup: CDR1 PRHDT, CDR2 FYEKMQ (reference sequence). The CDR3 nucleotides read TGTGCCAGCAGCTTAGGCCGGTACTCCTCCTACGAGCAGTACTTC. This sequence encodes CASSLGRYSSYEQYF.

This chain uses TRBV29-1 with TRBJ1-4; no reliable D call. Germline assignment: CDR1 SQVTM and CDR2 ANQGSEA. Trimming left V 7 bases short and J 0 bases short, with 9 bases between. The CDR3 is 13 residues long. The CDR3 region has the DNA TGCAGCGCGCTCACGGCAACTAATGAAAAACTGTTTTTT. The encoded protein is CSALTATNEKLFF.

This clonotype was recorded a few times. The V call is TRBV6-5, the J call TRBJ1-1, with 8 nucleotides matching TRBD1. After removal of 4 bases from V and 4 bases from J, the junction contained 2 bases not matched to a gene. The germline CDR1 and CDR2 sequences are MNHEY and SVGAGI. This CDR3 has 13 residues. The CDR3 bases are TGTGCCAGCAGTTCGGACAGGGTCACTGAAGCTTTCTTT. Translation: CASSSDRVTEAFF.

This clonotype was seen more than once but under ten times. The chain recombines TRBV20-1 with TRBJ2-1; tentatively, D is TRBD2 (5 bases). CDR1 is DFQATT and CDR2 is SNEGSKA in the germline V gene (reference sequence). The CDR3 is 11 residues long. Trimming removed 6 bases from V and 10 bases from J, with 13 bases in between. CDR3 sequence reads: CSAPGIQEQFF. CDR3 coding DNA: TGCAGTGCCCCGGGAATACAAGAGCAGTTCTTC.

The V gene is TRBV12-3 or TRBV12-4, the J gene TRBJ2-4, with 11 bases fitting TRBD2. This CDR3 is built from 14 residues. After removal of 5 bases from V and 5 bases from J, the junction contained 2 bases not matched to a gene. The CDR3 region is CASSNSGGENIQYF. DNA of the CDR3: TGTGCCAGCAGTAATAGCGGGGGGGAAAACATTCAGTACTTC.

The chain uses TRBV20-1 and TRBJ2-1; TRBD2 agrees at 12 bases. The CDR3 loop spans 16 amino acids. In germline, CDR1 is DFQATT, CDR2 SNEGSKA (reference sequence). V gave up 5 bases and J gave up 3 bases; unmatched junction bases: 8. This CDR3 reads CSALGLAGQYYNEQFF. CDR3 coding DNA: TGCAGTGCTCTAGGACTAGCGGGGCAATACTACAATGAGCAGTTCTTC.

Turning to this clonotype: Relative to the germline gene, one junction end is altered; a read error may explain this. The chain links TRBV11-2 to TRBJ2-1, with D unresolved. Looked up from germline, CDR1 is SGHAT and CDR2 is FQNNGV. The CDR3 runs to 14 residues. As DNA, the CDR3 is TGTGCCAGCAGCGTAGATATAAGGTCAAATGAGCAGTTCTTC. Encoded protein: CASSVDIRSNEQFF. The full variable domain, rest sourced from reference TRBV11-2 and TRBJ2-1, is EAGVAQSPRYKIIEKRQSVAFWCNPISGHATLYWYQQILGQGPKLLIQFQNNGVVDDSQLPKDRFSAERLKGVDSTLKIQPAKLEDSAVYLCASSVDIRSNEQFFGPGTRLTVL.

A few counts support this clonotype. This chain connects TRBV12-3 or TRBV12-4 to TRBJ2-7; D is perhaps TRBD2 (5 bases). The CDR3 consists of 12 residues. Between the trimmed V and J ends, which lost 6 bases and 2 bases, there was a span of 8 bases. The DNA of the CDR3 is TGTGCCAGCAGCGGGGTGCCCTACGAGCAGTACTTC. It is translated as CASSGVPYEQYF.

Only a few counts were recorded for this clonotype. The CDR3 spells CSARDPQPTNEKLFF. CDR3 sequence (DNA): TGCAGTGCTAGAGATCCGCAGCCAACTAATGAAAAACTGTTTTTT. J is TRBJ1-4 and V is TRBV20-1; D is ambiguous. This CDR3 has 15 amino acids. The V gene's germline CDR1 is DFQATT and CDR2 SNEGSKA (reference sequence). V lost 0 bases, J lost 0 bases, and 8 bases lay in between.